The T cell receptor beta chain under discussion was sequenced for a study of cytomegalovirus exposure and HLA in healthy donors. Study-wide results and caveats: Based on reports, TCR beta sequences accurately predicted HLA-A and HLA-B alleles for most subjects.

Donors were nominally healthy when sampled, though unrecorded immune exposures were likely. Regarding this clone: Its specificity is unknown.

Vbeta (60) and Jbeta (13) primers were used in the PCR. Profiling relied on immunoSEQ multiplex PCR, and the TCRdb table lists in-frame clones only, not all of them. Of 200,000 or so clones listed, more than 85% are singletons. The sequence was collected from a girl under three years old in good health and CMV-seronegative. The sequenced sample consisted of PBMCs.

Here the CDR3 DNA reads TGTGCCAGCAGCTTTAGCGGGGGCACAGATACGCAGTATTTT. Protein product: CASSFSGGTDTQYF. The rearrangement joins TRBV7-8 to TRBJ2-3; TRBD2 agrees at 8 bases. The germline CDR1 and CDR2 sequences are SGHVS and FQNEAQ. CDR3 length: 14 residues. The trim removed 3 bases at V and 1 base at J, leaving 0 bases unmatched.